Included here is one T cell receptor beta chain sequence, with context. What it recognizes is unknown. The V and J ends lost 2 bases and 8 bases, in that order; junction bases with no gene match: 12. CDR1 and CDR2 (germline): GTSNPN, SVGIG (reference sequence). The CDR3 consists of 15 residues. The data were obtained in a study of cytomegalovirus exposure and HLA in healthy donors. The study, taken as a whole, reports: The authors later found HLA-associated TCR beta chains more clonally expanded than equally common others. Earlier results showed most TCR beta V segments being productive about 87% or about 30% of the time. Association of a missense DCLRE1C variant with TCR beta V- and J-gene trimming was reported in a later analysis.

This PCR relied on a set of 60 Vbeta primers and 13 Jbeta primers. Libraries were prepared by immunoSEQ multiplex PCR; TCRdb keeps only in-frame clonotypes and omits some of them. The table shows 150,000 or so clones, with roughly 80% occurring only once. Sequencing was performed on PBMCs. The genes are TRBV30 and TRBJ1-1, with 9 bases that match TRBD1. This receptor was taken from a man aged 30-40 years in good health and CMV-seronegative. The CDR3, as DNA: TGTGCCTGGAGTTCGGGGGGACAGGGTTCTCCGGAAGCTTTCTTT. Amino acid sequence: CAWSSGGQGSPEAFF.